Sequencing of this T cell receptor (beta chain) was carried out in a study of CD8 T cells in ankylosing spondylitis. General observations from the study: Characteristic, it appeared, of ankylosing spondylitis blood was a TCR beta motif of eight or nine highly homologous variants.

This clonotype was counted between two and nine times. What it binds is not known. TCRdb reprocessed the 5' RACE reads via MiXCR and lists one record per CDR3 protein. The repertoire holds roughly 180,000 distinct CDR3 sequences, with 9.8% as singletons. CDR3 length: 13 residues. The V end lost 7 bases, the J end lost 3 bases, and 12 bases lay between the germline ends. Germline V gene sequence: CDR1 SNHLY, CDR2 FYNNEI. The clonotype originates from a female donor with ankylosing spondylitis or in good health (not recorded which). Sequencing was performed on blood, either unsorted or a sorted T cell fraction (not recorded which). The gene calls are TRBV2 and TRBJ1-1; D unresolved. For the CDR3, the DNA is TGTGCCAGCACCCCTAGAAGGGACACTGAAGCTTTCTTT. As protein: CASTPRRDTEAFF.